One sample yielded the 23 T cell receptor beta chains listed below, sequenced in a study of identical twins. TCRdb re-analysed the 5' RACE reads in MiXCR, keeping a single row per CDR3 protein. This sample carries 450,000 or so distinct CDR3 sequences, roughly an eighth of them seen once, and the ten largest clones take about 1%. These data were also reused for a study on yellow fever vaccine responses in identical twins.

The sample was CD4+ T cells sorted from blood. The receptors were gathered from a woman aged 18-30 years in good health.

This clonotype was detected a few times. The V call is TRBV19, the J call TRBJ1-2; D gene unclear. V lost 5 bases to trimming and J lost 3 bases, with 16 bases between them. CDR1 and CDR2 (germline): LNHDA, SQIVND (reference sequence). This CDR3 has 15 amino acids. In DNA form, the CDR3 reads TGTGCCAGTAGTGATACTGGTGATGGGGACTATGGCTACACCTTC. The encoded protein is CASSDTGDGDYGYTF.

This clonotype was counted only a few times. The V and J genes are TRBV7-9 and TRBJ1-1; the D gene is possibly TRBD1 (5 bases). V was cut by 1 base and J by 4 bases, with 10 bases left in between. The CDR3 is 14 residues long. Per germline, CDR1 SEHNR and CDR2 FQNEAQ (reference sequence). In DNA form, the CDR3 reads TGTGCCAGCAGCTTAGTTCAAGGGGCCACTGAAGCTTTCTTT. This sequence encodes CASSLVQGATEAFF.

This chain uses TRBV5-4 with TRBJ2-5; no reliable D call. The CDR3 runs to 13 residues. Germline CDR1 and CDR2: SGHNT and YYREEE (reference sequence). V was trimmed by 1 base and J by 4 bases, leaving 8 bases between them. CDR3 coding DNA: TGTGCCAGCAGCTTGAAAGGATTAGAGACCCAGTACTTC. It translates to CASSLKGLETQYF.

This clonotype was detected a few times. The chain joins TRBV12-3 or TRBV12-4 to TRBJ2-1, with a tentative D call TRBD2 (6 bases). V was pared by 3 bases and J by 4 bases, with 13 bases between. The CDR3 length is 15 residues. In nucleotides, the CDR3 is TGTGCCAGCAGTTTGGGAGGTTGGGGATACAATGAGCAGTTCTTC. This encodes CASSLGGWGYNEQFF.

The chain links TRBV3-1 to TRBJ2-1; D remains unclear. Germline CDR1 is LGHDT and CDR2 is YNNKEL (reference sequence). The CDR3 is made up of 11 amino acids. Trimming stripped 0 bases from V and 13 bases from J, with 7 bases between. The CDR3 DNA follows: TGTGCCAGCAGCCAAGATTATTTACAGTTCTTC. It translates to CASSQDYLQFF.

In this sample, this clonotype turned up a few times. The chain recombines TRBV4-2 with TRBJ2-5, with TRBD1 as a possible D gene (6 bases). CDR3 size: 15 residues. Trimming took off 2 bases at V and 2 bases at J, with 12 bases between the two ends. The germline CDR1 and CDR2 sequences are LGHNA and YNFKEQ. The CDR3 DNA reads as TGTGCCAGCAGCCAACCAACAGGGCAACAAGAGACCCAGTACTTC. Its protein is CASSQPTGQQETQYF.

The chain links TRBV24-1 to TRBJ2-6; the D gene is possibly TRBD1 (5 bases). The CDR3 extends over 21 amino acids. Trimming left V 3 bases short and J 4 bases short, with 27 bases between. Germline V CDR1 and CDR2: KGHDR, SFDVKD. The DNA for the CDR3 is TGTGCCACCAGTGATGACCGAACCACCAAACAGGCAGGAAACGGGGCCAACGTCCTGACTTTC. It specifies CATSDDRTTKQAGNGANVLTF.

This chain joins TRBV25-1 and TRBJ2-1; TRBD2 might be the D (5 bases). The ends were cut back, 5 bases at V and 3 bases at J, with 14 bases in the middle. The CDR3 spans 15 residues. CDR1 MGHDK and CDR2 SYGVNS come from the germline V gene. The CDR3 DNA follows: TGTGCCAGCAGTCCCCACCTTACTAGCTACAATGAGCAGTTCTTC. Translating it yields CASSPHLTSYNEQFF.

The chain links TRBV11-2 to TRBJ2-4, with D perhaps matching TRBD2 (5 bases). The V gene's germline CDR1 is SGHAT and CDR2 FQNNGV. With 9 bases removed from V and 0 bases from J, the gap between germline ends came to 24 bases. This CDR3 has 18 amino acids. The CDR3 DNA sequence: TGTGCCAGTACTACCCGGGCTAGCCAAGGTCTAGCCAAAAACATTCAGTACTTC. Its protein is CASTTRASQGLAKNIQYF.

The table lists this clonotype with many counts. The rearrangement joins TRBV10-3 to TRBJ2-1; 7 bases align to TRBD2. The CDR3 contains 13 residues. Germline V gives CDR1 ENHRY, CDR2 SYGVKD. Trimming cost V 7 bases and J 1 base; bases outside gene matches: 1. The CDR3 region is CAITGGSYNEQFF. As DNA, the CDR3 is TGTGCCATCACGGGAGGTTCCTACAATGAGCAGTTCTTC.

This clonotype was detected many times. The V call is TRBV4-3, the J call TRBJ2-7; D uncertain. The CDR3 length is 14 residues. Trimming shortened V by 3 bases and J by 0 bases, and 9 bases separated the two germline ends. Germline CDR1 and CDR2: LGHNA and YSLEER. The CDR3 bases are TGCGCCAGCAGCCATACTACCACCTCCTACGAGCAGTACTTC. Protein product: CASSHTTTSYEQYF.

This clonotype occurred a few times. This chain links TRBV10-3 with TRBJ2-7, with 9 bases identical to TRBD1. This CDR3 is built from 14 residues. Germline CDR1 ENHRY, CDR2 SYGVKD. V dropped 8 bases and J dropped 3; count of bases not matched to a gene: 8. CDR3 in DNA: TGTGCCATCGCCGAGACAGGGGGGTACTACGAGCAGTACTTC. This encodes CAIAETGGYYEQYF.

This clonotype was seen more than once but under ten times. CDR3 protein: CASRATKMNTGELFF. The DNA of the CDR3 is TGTGCCAGCAGGGCAACGAAGATGAACACCGGGGAGCTGTTTTTT. The V gene is TRBV2, the J gene TRBJ2-2; no firm D call. V gave up 6 bases and J gave up 1 base, with 12 bases separating them. The CDR3 is made up of 15 amino acids. From germline, CDR1 is SNHLY and CDR2 FYNNEI.

This chain connects TRBV18 to TRBJ2-6; D is undetermined. Germline CDR1 KGHSH, CDR2 LQKENI. The CDR3 is 19 amino acids. V dropped 4 bases and J dropped 1 base, with 20 bases sitting between them. The CDR3 loop is CASSQTLQGPSSGANVLTF. The CDR3, as DNA: TGTGCCAGCTCACAAACCCTTCAAGGCCCATCTTCTGGGGCCAACGTCCTGACTTTC. The variable domain in full, with the rest retrieved from reference TRBV18 and TRBJ2-6, is NAGVMQNPRHLVRRRGQEARLRCSPMKGHSHVYWYRQLPEEGLKFMVYLQKENIIDESGMPKERFSAEFPKEGPSILRIQQVVRGDSAAYFCASSQTLQGPSSGANVLTFGAGSRLTVL.

J is TRBJ2-3 and V is TRBV5-1, with 8 bases matching TRBD2. Trimming at V came to 3 bases and at J to 0 bases, leaving 3 bases not matched to a gene. From germline, CDR1 is SGHRS and CDR2 YFSETQ. The length of the CDR3 is 15 residues. The CDR3 region is CASSYSGVSTDTQYF. For the CDR3, the DNA is TGCGCCAGCAGCTATAGCGGGGTGAGCACAGATACGCAGTATTTT. Supplemented by reference TRBV5-1 and TRBJ2-3, the full variable domain reads KAGVTQTPRYLIKTRGQQVTLSCSPISGHRSVSWYQQTPGQGLQFLFEYFSETQRNKGNFPGRFSGRQFSNSRSEMNVSTLELGDSALYLCASSYSGVSTDTQYFGPGTRLTVL.

This clonotype was seen repeatedly, ten times or more. The chain carries TRBV4-3 and TRBJ2-3; TRBD1 matches at 7 bases. The trim removed 1 base at V and 4 bases at J, leaving 5 bases unmatched. The length of the CDR3 is 15 residues. Germline V gene lookup returns CDR1 LGHNA and CDR2 YSLEER. The CDR3, as DNA: TGCGCCAGCAGCCAAGGGTTGGGGACAGCAGATACGCAGTATTTT. This sequence encodes CASSQGLGTADTQYF.

This clonotype was detected only a few times. The J gene is TRBJ2-7, the V gene TRBV12-3 or TRBV12-4, with D possibly matching TRBD2 (5 bases). V shed 2 bases and J shed 1 base, with 15 bases lying between them. The CDR3 extends over 16 amino acids. The CDR3 DNA sequence: TGTGCCAGCAGTTTAACTTTGAGGGCCTTGTCCTACGAGCAGTACTTC. Translated: CASSLTLRALSYEQYF.

The table lists this clonotype with a few counts. The V call is TRBV4-2, the J call TRBJ2-2; 8 bases agree with TRBD2. The CDR3 is 16 residues long. V was clipped by 0 bases and J by 2 bases; unmatched bases: 2. The germline gives CDR1 LGHNA, CDR2 YNFKEQ. The CDR3 sequence is CASSQEGLANTGELFF. The DNA of the CDR3 is TGTGCCAGCAGCCAAGAAGGACTAGCCAACACCGGGGAGCTGTTTTTT.

The sample holds a few counts of this clonotype. CDR3 DNA sequence: TGCGCCAGCAGCGCCACAGGGAAGAATTCACCCCTCCACTTT. Its translation is CASSATGKNSPLHF. V and J are TRBV5-1 and TRBJ1-6; possible D gene TRBD1, 6 bases. The CDR3 runs 14 residues. The germline V and J ends were trimmed by 4 bases and 7 bases, with 12 bases remaining between them. CDR1 and CDR2 (germline): SGHRS, YFSETQ.

This clonotype was observed a few times. The chain carries TRBV7-2 and TRBJ2-6; no definite D call. Germline V gene data show CDR1 as SGHTA and CDR2 as FQGNSA. This CDR3 region has 15 residues. V lost 10 bases and J lost 3, with 16 bases in between. CDR3 sequence: CAIVPGPYGANVLTF. In DNA, the CDR3 is TGTGCCATTGTGCCCGGGCCTTATGGGGCCAACGTCCTGACTTTC.

The chain is built from TRBV18 and TRBJ2-7; TRBD2 matches at 9 bases. Trimming took 3 bases from V and 4 from J; bases not matched to a gene: 4. Germline lookup yields CDR1 KGHSH and CDR2 LQKENI. The CDR3 spans 14 residues. The CDR3 protein is CASSPASGGYEQYF. DNA for the CDR3: TGTGCCAGCTCACCGGCGAGCGGGGGGTACGAGCAGTACTTC.

This chain joins TRBV24-1 and TRBJ2-1, with D perhaps TRBD2 (5 bases). The CDR3 extends over 14 amino acids. Trimming shortened V by 5 bases and J by 9 bases, and 16 bases separated the two germline ends. Germline CDR1 is KGHDR and CDR2 is SFDVKD. The CDR3 loop reads CATSVQDWTSEQFF. CDR3 DNA sequence: TGTGCCACCAGTGTCCAGGACTGGACCAGTGAGCAGTTCTTC.

As regards this clonotype: Germline is not matched at one junction end, which may reflect a read error. The V call is TRBV7-7, the J call TRBJ2-5; no definite D call. Germline V gives CDR1 SSHAT, CDR2 FNYEAQ (reference sequence). CDR3 size: 14 residues. DNA for the CDR3: TGTGCTAGCAGCTTAGATGGCCCCCAAGAGACCCAGTACTTC. It specifies CASSLDGPQETQYF.